The 17 T cell receptor beta chains below all came from one sample that was sequenced in a study of OX40 agonist ivuxolimab in advanced cancers. Here immunoSEQ multiplex PCR was the method, and the copy in TCRdb shows in-frame clones only, minus some. The sample has tens of thousands of clones, roughly 87% seen once. The material was CD4+ or CD8+ T cells sorted from blood, obtained in a trial of the OX40 agonist ivuxolimab. The receptor set was obtained from an adult with an advanced solid tumor such as melanoma, head and neck, liver or kidney cancer.

This chain connects TRBV6-1 to TRBJ1-5; no reliable D call. Trimming took 5 bases from V and 7 from J, leaving 12 bases between them. CDR1 and CDR2 (germline): MNHNS, SASEGT. There are 13 residues in the CDR3. The CDR3 DNA reads as TGTGCCAGCAGTTTAACTGAGTTGCAGCCCCAGCATTTT. Protein: CASSLTELQPQHF.

V gene TRBV5-1 combines with J gene TRBJ2-1; TRBD1 might be the D (6 bases). V dropped 3 bases and J dropped 4 bases, with 11 bases sitting between them. Germline assignment: CDR1 SGHRS and CDR2 YFSETQ. This CDR3 is built from 14 residues. Here the CDR3 DNA reads TGCGCCAGCAGCTCTTCGGACAGTTACAATGAGCAGTTCTTC. Protein: CASSSSDSYNEQFF.

With respect to this clone: This same CDR3 is encoded by further DNA sequences in the sample. The V gene is TRBV27, the J gene TRBJ2-7; tentative D call: TRBD1 (5 bases). Trimming shortened V by 3 bases and J by 7 bases, and 16 bases separated the two germline ends. The CDR3 has 14 residues. Germline lookup yields CDR1 MNHEY and CDR2 SMNVEV (reference sequence). CDR3 in DNA: TGTGCCAGCAGTTTCGCCTTAAGGGGTGGGGAGCAGTACTTC. Translated, it gives CASSFALRGGEQYF.

The chain links TRBV10-2 to TRBJ2-3, with 10 bases lining up with TRBD2. The junction had 5 bases not matched to a gene; V was cut back by 8 bases and J by 3 bases. Germline assignment: CDR1 WSHSY and CDR2 SAAADI. The CDR3 loop spans 14 amino acids. The DNA for the CDR3 is TGCGCCAGCTGGGCTAGCGGGGGAACAGATACGCAGTATTTT. Its protein product is CASWASGGTDTQYF.

This chain uses TRBV6-5 with TRBJ2-7, with D possibly being TRBD2 (6 bases). The CDR3 totals 13 residues. The V and J ends lost 2 bases and 7 bases respectively, with 12 bases between them. Germline V gives CDR1 MNHEY, CDR2 SVGAGI. The DNA for the CDR3 is TGTGCCAGCAGTTACGTTTTCGGGAGAGAGCAGTACTTC. Protein: CASSYVFGREQYF.

The J gene is TRBJ2-7, the V gene TRBV27; the match to TRBD1 covers 7 bases. This CDR3 spans 13 amino acids. With 6 bases clipped from V and 11 bases from J, the junction kept 13 bases outside the gene matches. Looked up from germline, CDR1 is MNHEY and CDR2 is SMNVEV (reference sequence). For the CDR3, the DNA is TGTGCCAGCAGACCACTTACAGGGGTGGTGGAGTACTTC. Its protein product is CASRPLTGVVEYF.

The rearrangement links TRBV4-3 to TRBJ1-4; D remains ambiguous. The CDR3 has 14 residues. V shed 3 bases and J shed 5 bases, with 10 bases lying between them. The germline V gene encodes CDR1 LGHNA and CDR2 YSLEER. CDR3 DNA: TGCGCCAGCAGCCAGATGGGCCTCAATGAAAAACTGTTTTTT. This gives the protein CASSQMGLNEKLFF.

The chain carries TRBV9 and TRBJ1-1, with D maybe TRBD1 (5 bases). Germline assignment: CDR1 SGDLS and CDR2 YYNGEE. This CDR3 is built from 13 residues. V gave up 2 bases and J gave up 4 bases, with 9 bases separating them. In DNA form, the CDR3 reads TGTGCCAGCAGCGTTGGGGGAGCCACTGAAGCTTTCTTT. Amino acids: CASSVGGATEAFF.

This clone was recorded only once. The CDR3: CASSYYPHNEQFF. As DNA, the CDR3 is TGTGCCAGCAGTTATTATCCACACAATGAGCAGTTCTTC. The rearrangement links TRBV6-5 to TRBJ2-1; unclear D gene. This CDR3 spans 13 amino acids. Germline lookup yields CDR1 MNHEY and CDR2 SVGAGI. V was clipped by 3 bases and J by 5 bases, with 8 bases between them.

The rearrangement uses TRBV2 and TRBJ1-5; 8 bases are a match to TRBD1. The CDR3 is 14 amino acids. The J segment lost 5 bases and the V segment lost 4 bases, leaving 4 bases of the junction unmatched. CDR1 is SNHLY and CDR2 is FYNNEI in the germline V gene. The CDR3 coding sequence is TGTGCCAGCAGTGTGAACAGGGGGTATCAGCCCCAGCATTTT. Protein product: CASSVNRGYQPQHF.

This chain links TRBV6-8 with TRBJ1-5; TRBD1 matches 12 bases. Germline V gives CDR1 MNHGY, CDR2 SAAAGT. V shed 5 bases, J shed 0 bases, and the junction held 14 bases outside the gene matches. The CDR3 contains 20 residues. The CDR3 DNA is TGTGCCAGCAGTCACACACATAGGGACAGGGGGCCCTATAGCAATCAGCCCCAGCATTTT. It specifies CASSHTHRDRGPYSNQPQHF.

The rearrangement joins TRBV27 to TRBJ2-3; TRBD1 matches at 9 bases. This CDR3 region has 15 residues. Germline V gene sequence: CDR1 MNHEY, CDR2 SMNVEV (reference sequence). V was pared by 3 bases and J by 6 bases, with 7 bases of the junction left unmatched. CDR3 loop: CASSFPGTGNDTQYF. CDR3 sequence (DNA): TGTGCCAGCAGTTTCCCCGGGACAGGGAACGATACGCAGTATTTT.

This clone was recorded a few times. The V call is TRBV9, the J call TRBJ1-1, with 8 bases fitting TRBD1. Germline lookup yields CDR1 SGDLS and CDR2 YYNGEE. The CDR3 runs 15 residues. The J segment lost 6 bases and the V segment lost 4 bases, leaving 11 bases of the junction unmatched. In DNA form, the CDR3 reads TGTGCCAGCAGCACACGACAGGGGCCGGGCGCTGAAGCTTTCTTT. Translation: CASSTRQGPGAEAFF.

The chain links TRBV13 to TRBJ2-1; maybe TRBD1 (6 bases). Germline V gene sequence: CDR1 PRHDT, CDR2 FYEKMQ (reference sequence). The CDR3 spans 14 residues. Trimming removed 3 bases at V and 9 bases at J, with 15 bases between. Here the CDR3 DNA reads TGTGCCAGCAGCTTCAGGGGTCCACAGGCTGAGCAGTTCTTC. This sequence encodes CASSFRGPQAEQFF.

The chain couples TRBV6-1 to TRBJ2-7; tentatively, D is TRBD1 (6 bases). Germline V CDR1 and CDR2: MNHNS, SASEGT. The V end lost 11 bases, the J end lost 5 bases, and 19 bases lay between the germline ends. The CDR3 loop spans 13 amino acids. CDR3 DNA sequence: TGTGCCCTCCACCTGCAGGGGTGGAACGAGCAGTACTTC. This encodes CALHLQGWNEQYF.

This clone has only one observation. The chain joins TRBV9 to TRBJ1-1; 7 nucleotides align to TRBD1. This CDR3 region has 13 residues. V gave up 6 bases and J gave up 6 bases; unmatched junction bases: 8. Germline V gene lookup returns CDR1 SGDLS and CDR2 YYNGEE. In DNA, the CDR3 is TGTGCCAGCAACACAAGAGGGGGCCCTGAAGCTTTCTTT. Its protein is CASNTRGGPEAFF.

This chain links TRBV7-2 with TRBJ2-1; D may be TRBD2 (5 bases). Germline loops: CDR1 SGHTA, CDR2 FQGNSA. V dropped 4 bases and J dropped 9 bases, with 10 bases sitting between them. The CDR3 sequence is 12 residues long. The CDR3 loop is CASSSGNSEQFF. DNA of the CDR3: TGTGCCAGCAGCTCGGGGAACAGTGAGCAGTTCTTC.